The 6 T cell receptor beta chains below were found in one sample sequenced in a study of Graves' ophthalmopathy and Graves' hyperthyroidism. RNA served as the template for amplifying TCR beta CDR3 regions. The authors performed first-round RT-PCR with HTBI primers and then a second-round multiplex PCR. In TCRdb, the multiplex PCR reads were re-called with MiXCR into one record per CDR3 protein. Altogether under 350,000 distinct CDR3 sequences are present, roughly 16% being singletons, with the ten largest covering roughly an eighth. Sequenced input: peripheral blood. The receptors come from an adult man with Graves' ophthalmopathy.

This clonotype came up many times. This chain links TRBV20-1 with TRBJ2-5; D unclear. With 2 bases removed from V and 4 bases from J, the gap between germline ends came to 8 bases. The V gene's germline CDR1 is DFQATT and CDR2 SNEGSKA (reference sequence). CDR3 length: 12 amino acids. This chain's CDR3 is CSARRVAETQYF. CDR3 DNA: TGCAGTGCTAGAAGGGTCGCAGAGACCCAGTACTTC.

This clonotype has at least ten counts. The chain combines TRBV10-3 with TRBJ1-5; D is uncertain. The CDR3 is 15 amino acids. Germline CDR1 reads ENHRY; CDR2 reads SYGVKD. V was cut by 0 bases and J by 4 bases, with 10 bases left in between. The CDR3, as DNA: TGTGCCATCAGTGAGTCTGTGGTAAGAAATCAGCCCCAGCATTTT. It yields the protein CAISESVVRNQPQHF.

This clonotype was found many times. The genes are TRBV30 and TRBJ1-2; 8 bases map to TRBD1. With V trimmed by 6 bases and J by 5 bases, 11 bases remained unmatched. The CDR3 loop spans 14 amino acids. Germline CDR1 and CDR2: GTSNPN and SVGIG (reference sequence). For the CDR3, the DNA is TGTGCCTGTTCCGGTGGGGACAGGAGTTATGGCTACACCTTC. It codes for CACSGGDRSYGYTF.

The chain employs TRBV18 and TRBJ1-1; a weak D match, TRBD1 (5 bases). Germline CDR1 and CDR2: KGHSH and LQKENI. V lost 4 bases and J lost 3, with 12 bases in between. The CDR3 is 14 residues long. CDR3 coding DNA: TGTGCCAGCTCACGATCGATAGGGGACACTGAAGCTTTCTTT. Protein product: CASSRSIGDTEAFF.

This clonotype was observed many times. The chain combines TRBV6-1 with TRBJ2-3; TRBD2 agrees at 8 bases. The length of the CDR3 is 13 residues. V lost 8 bases, J lost 6 bases, and 7 bases stayed unmatched. CDR1 is MNHNS and CDR2 is SASEGT in the germline V gene. CDR3 protein: CASSQAGGDTQYF. CDR3 coding DNA: TGTGCCAGCTCGCAGGCGGGGGGCGATACGCAGTATTTT.

The sample holds many counts of this clonotype. The chain links TRBV4-2 to TRBJ1-6, with 8 bases that match TRBD1. CDR1 and CDR2 (germline): LGHNA, YNFKEQ. The length of the CDR3 is 19 residues. With V trimmed by 0 bases and J by 0 bases, 7 bases remained unmatched. The CDR3 here is CASSQERGQASSYNSPLHF. The CDR3 DNA follows: TGTGCCAGCAGCCAAGAACGGGGACAGGCCAGCTCCTATAATTCACCCCTCCACTTT.